The sample holds a few counts of the clone carrying this T cell receptor beta chain. Antigen specificity is unknown. The CDR3 is made up of 19 amino acids. CDR1 is SGHAT and CDR2 is FQNNGV in the germline V gene. V dropped 4 bases and J dropped 1 base, with 20 bases sitting between them. PCR involved 60 Vbeta and 13 Jbeta primers. Produced via immunoSEQ multiplex PCR; TCRdb's table is partial and in-frame only. In the table there are about 150,000 clones, 74% of which are singletons. The data belong to a study of cytomegalovirus exposure and HLA in healthy donors. Study-level results: Earlier analysis looked at TCR beta V segments, and most were productive about 87% or about 30% of the time.

Everyone who donated was a healthy bone marrow donor. The chain carries TRBV11-2 and TRBJ2-6, with D uncertain. This clonotype was sampled from a man under 40 in good health and CMV-seronegative. The sequenced sample was PBMCs. CDR3 sequence: CASSSLAGTKKSGANVLTF. CDR3 bases: TGTGCCAGCAGCTCTTTAGCCGGAACTAAAAAATCTGGGGCCAACGTCCTGACTTTC. The whole variable domain, filled in from reference TRBV11-2 and TRBJ2-6, reads EAGVAQSPRYKIIEKRQSVAFWCNPISGHATLYWYQQILGQGPKLLIQFQNNGVVDDSQLPKDRFSAERLKGVDSTLKIQPAKLEDSAVYLCASSSLAGTKKSGANVLTFGAGSRLTVL.